This TCR beta chain is drawn from a study of shared clonotypes between healthy human individuals. Naive CD8 populations comprised CD45RO-negative cells positively selected for CCR7, excluding terminally differentiated effector memory CD45RA+ cells. Every donor, a Caucasian adult, lived in Nashville, Tennessee. With 4 bases removed from V and 5 bases from J, the gap between germline ends came to 12 bases. Germline CDR1 and CDR2: SGDLS and YYNGEE. The CDR3 is 13 residues long. Some clones are missing from TCRdb's copy, which holds only in-frame ones; the method was immunoSEQ multiplex PCR. The sample has nearly 2 million clones; approximately 94% are singletons.

The receptor comes from a man between 18 and 35 years old in good health. Sequenced: naive CD8+ T cells sorted from blood. J is TRBJ1-2 and V is TRBV9, with D hard to call. This CDR3 reads CASSPGSDYGYTF. DNA for the CDR3: TGTGCCAGCAGCCCGGGATCGGATTATGGCTACACCTTC.